One sample yielded the 13 T cell receptor beta chains listed below, sequenced in a study of shared clonotypes between healthy human individuals. Libraries were prepared by immunoSEQ multiplex PCR; TCRdb keeps only in-frame clonotypes and omits some of them. Here the sample spans 1,500,000 or so clones, 95% to 97% being singletons. The specimen was naive CD4+ T cells sorted from blood. Subset of the sample: CD45RA+ positively selected. These receptors were taken from a man aged 30-40 years in good health.

The chain has TRBV28 and TRBJ1-1, with D uncertain. The germline V gene encodes CDR1 MDHEN and CDR2 SYDVKM. The CDR3 sequence is 13 residues long. The V end lost 5 bases, the J end lost 4 bases, and 11 bases lay between the germline ends. CDR3 sequence reads: CASSLRTFTEAFF. Written as DNA, the CDR3 is TGTGCCAGCAGTCTTAGGACCTTCACTGAAGCTTTCTTT.

Concerning this clone: The same CDR3 arises from other DNA sequences in this sample as well. The V and J genes are TRBV28 and TRBJ2-7; D is uncertain. This CDR3 comprises 13 residues. CDR1 is MDHEN, CDR2 SYDVKM, per germline. Trimming shortened V by 2 bases and J by 4 bases, and 9 bases separated the two germline ends. Here the CDR3 reads CASSLGPFYEQYF. Here the CDR3 DNA reads TGTGCCAGCAGTTTAGGACCCTTTTACGAGCAGTACTTC.

The count of this clone is one. The V and J genes are TRBV2 and TRBJ2-7, with 9 nucleotides matching TRBD1. Germline CDR1 is SNHLY and CDR2 is FYNNEI. CDR3 length equals 13 residues. V lost 6 bases and J lost 3; bases outside the gene matches: 3. CDR3 protein: CASRTGGVYEQYF. Written as DNA, the CDR3 is TGTGCCAGCAGGACAGGGGGGGTCTACGAGCAGTACTTC.

This rearrangement joins TRBV15 to TRBJ2-7; either TRBD1 or TRBD2 may supply D (6 bases each). Trimming removed 3 bases from V and 2 bases from J, with 11 bases in between. This CDR3 spans 14 amino acids. The germline CDR1 and CDR2 sequences are LNHNV and YYDKDF (reference sequence). Written as DNA, the CDR3 is TGTGCCACCAGCAGGAGGGGGGTAGCCTACGAGCAGTACTTC. It translates to CATSRRGVAYEQYF.

Details on this clone: The sample carries other DNA sequences with the same CDR3. CDR3 in amino acids: CASSPGTSGRAYEQYF. The CDR3 DNA is TGCGCCAGCAGCCCAGGGACTAGCGGGAGGGCCTACGAGCAGTACTTC. This chain uses TRBV5-1 with TRBJ2-7; the match to TRBD2 covers 16 bases. With 4 bases clipped from V and 2 bases from J, the junction kept 3 bases outside the gene matches. CDR1 and CDR2 from the germline V gene are SGHRS and YFSETQ. This CDR3 region has 16 residues.

The gene calls are TRBV11-3 and TRBJ2-6; unclear D gene. CDR1 SGHNT and CDR2 YENEEA come from the germline V gene. CDR3 length equals 13 residues. Trimming stripped 2 bases from V and 1 base from J, with 0 bases between. The CDR3: CASSLSGANVLTF. In DNA, the CDR3 is TGTGCCAGCAGCTTATCTGGGGCCAACGTCCTGACTTTC. Full variable domain (remainder filled in from reference TRBV11-3 and TRBJ2-6): EAGVVQSPRYKIIEKKQPVAFWCNPISGHNTLYWYLQNLGQGPELLIRYENEEAVDDSQLPKDRFSAERLKGVDSTLKIQPAELGDSAVYLCASSLSGANVLTFGAGSRLTVL.

This chain links TRBV6-4 with TRBJ2-3; D is unclear. Germline V gives CDR1 MRHNA, CDR2 SNTAGT. The V and J ends lost 3 bases and 4 bases respectively, with 17 bases between them. The CDR3 loop spans 16 amino acids. CDR3 region: CASSERIGPWADTQYF. The CDR3 coding sequence is TGTGCCAGCAGTGAGAGAATTGGACCTTGGGCAGATACGCAGTATTTT.

The count of this clone is one. The rearrangement uses TRBV7-8 and TRBJ2-5; 7 bases line up with TRBD1. The CDR3 contains 15 residues. The germline gives CDR1 SGHVS, CDR2 FQNEAQ. With V trimmed by 4 bases and J by 1 base, 6 bases remained unmatched. CDR3 DNA sequence: TGTGCCAGCAGCTCCCGGGACAGCAGCCAAGAGACCCAGTACTTC. The encoded protein is CASSSRDSSQETQYF. Complete variable domain (other parts from reference TRBV7-8 and TRBJ2-5): GAGVSQSPRYKVAKRGQDVALRCDPISGHVSLFWYQQALGQGPEFLTYFQNEAQLDKSGLPSDRFFAERPEGSVSTLKIQRTQQEDSAVYLCASSSRDSSQETQYFGPGTRLLVL.

CDR3 region: CASSEFRGGNEKLFF. CDR3 nucleotides: TGTGCCAGCAGTGAATTCCGTGGGGGGAATGAAAAACTGTTTTTT. This chain joins TRBV25-1 and TRBJ1-4, with a possible D match to TRBD1 (5 bases). There are 15 residues in the CDR3. Between the trimmed V and J ends, which lost 1 base and 5 bases, there was a span of 11 bases. CDR1 and CDR2 from the germline V gene are MGHDK and SYGVNS.

The rearrangement joins TRBV19 to TRBJ1-1; a weak D match, TRBD1 (6 bases). V was trimmed by 0 bases and J by 0 bases, leaving 11 bases between them. There are 16 residues in the CDR3. The germline V gene has CDR1 LNHDA and CDR2 SQIVND (reference sequence). The CDR3 DNA reads TGTGCCAGTAGTATAGATGGGGGCCCCATGAACACTGAAGCTTTCTTT. Translated, it gives CASSIDGGPMNTEAFF.

This chain uses TRBV7-2 with TRBJ1-1, with a tentative D call TRBD1 (6 bases). V was trimmed by 5 bases and J by 9 bases, leaving 19 bases between them. CDR3 length: 14 amino acids. CDR1 is SGHTA and CDR2 is FQGNSA in the germline V gene. Here the CDR3 reads CASSPVDKGGKAFF. CDR3 sequence (DNA): TGTGCCAGCAGCCCGGTAGACAAAGGGGGGAAAGCTTTCTTT.

This sequence joins TRBV6-1 and TRBJ1-4; maybe TRBD1 (6 bases). CDR1 MNHNS and CDR2 SASEGT come from the germline V gene. With 6 bases removed from V and 3 bases from J, the gap between germline ends came to 14 bases. This CDR3 has 15 residues. The CDR3 region has the DNA TGTGCCAGCAGCGAGCTCAGGGGCTCTAATGAAAAACTGTTTTTT. Amino acid sequence: CASSELRGSNEKLFF.

The gene calls are TRBV5-4 and TRBJ2-1; 10 bases fit TRBD2. Germline lookup yields CDR1 SGHNT and CDR2 YYREEE (reference sequence). The CDR3 runs 16 residues. V shed 0 bases and J 9 bases; nucleotides not matched to a gene: 9. The CDR3 sequence is CASSLAGTSALIEQFF. CDR3 sequence (DNA): TGTGCCAGCAGCTTGGCCGGGACTAGCGCGTTAATTGAGCAGTTCTTC.